This T cell receptor beta chain was captured in a study of cytotoxic CD8 clonotypes in ibrutinib-treated CLL (dated by TCRdb to about 2021). For the wider study: In this cohort, approximately 15 patients were treatment-naive and approximately 10 were relapsed/refractory, while some 18 had unmutated IGHV. Responses were partial in some 24 patients and complete in 2; after median around 66 months follow-up, 14 stayed in remission and 12 progressed. Response samples were obtained after a median of approximately 12 months of treatment, with a range of about 6 to 36 months. On average, each sample had about 250,000 productive templates and 100,000 or so productive rearrangements. Of the approximately 86 participants in the trial, approximately 26 had longitudinal samples available. Cryopreserved peripheral blood mononuclear cells were collected at three points: before therapy, at response, and at either sustained remission or disease progression. Patients were still on ibrutinib when every remission and progressive disease sample was collected.

The CDR3 spans 15 residues, from the cysteine through the phenylalanine. Just CDR3 DNA is preserved here, 45 bases in frame from base 1. Sequences SSHAT (CDR1) and FNYEAQ (CDR2) are obtained from the germline V gene (reference sequence). The goal of deep resolution MiSeq sequencing was a depth between 1 in 1 million and 1 in 200,000 T cells, and coverage averaged 10x per clonotype. TCR beta libraries were generated with the immunoSEQ hsTCRB Kit. Turning to the authors' computational methods: ImmunoSEQ Data Assistant and ImmunoSEQ Analyzer were used for data analysis, and V, D and J genes were assigned according to IMGT definitions. Clonality, with values ranging from 0 to 1, was calculated as one minus the normalized Shannon entropy of productive rearrangement frequencies. Only overrepresented clonotypes making up at least 0.05% of the repertoire of each patient were included in the public clonotype analysis. Some 13 age-matched healthy donor repertoires from immuneACCESS served as clonality controls. TCRdb provides this immuneACCESS table in a form limited to in-frame rearrangements. Some clones are lacking; in checked studies, under half of them reflect an unresolved V gene, and why the rest are absent is not known. The V and J calls and the clone size are those of that table, but D and trimming were determined from the DNA. Counted in this sample were 100,000 or so clones; more than 55% of them appeared once. The top ten clones comprise approximately 35% of the sample.

The label giving this sample's time point can be read as: around 2 years on ibrutinib. Roughly 2 micrograms of genomic DNA were extracted from cryopreserved PBMCs for TCR beta library preparation. Longitudinal blood samples from CLL patients on ibrutinib monotherapy underwent high-throughput TCR beta sequencing. The patients were enrolled in a single-center, open-label phase 2 trial of ibrutinib monotherapy. Study-wide findings and limitations: Clonality rose at ibrutinib response, remained stable during sustained remission, and dropped back toward baseline at progression. Sampling times were not matched between sustained-remission and progressing patients, and lymph node repertoires were not studied. Baseline clonality was found to be higher than that of age-matched healthy donors and was strongly correlated with circulating CD8+ T-cell counts. Public clonotypes were rare and either shrank or stayed stable during treatment, and the rise in clonality at ibrutinib response reflected expansion of private clonotypes.

This clone came up a few times. The target of this receptor is not known. The junction shows a germline mismatch at one end, possibly a read error. The TCR sequence derives from a human donor with chronic lymphocytic leukemia. Sequences were derived from PBMCs, sampled after 24 months of ibrutinib treatment. This receptor chain uses TRBV7-7 and TRBJ2-2, with 7 junctional bases fitting TRBD1. The DNA is TGTGCTAGCAGCAACGACAGGGTAAACACCGGGGAGCTGTTTTTT. This sequence encodes CASSNDRVNTGELFF. The CDR3, completed at both ends by the reference TRBV7-7 and TRBJ2-2 genes, gives the full variable domain GAGVSQSPRYKVTKRGQDVTLRCDPISSHATLYWYQQALGQGPEFLTYFNYEAQPDKSGLPSDRFSAERPEGSISTLTIQRTEQRDSAMYRCASSNDRVNTGELFFGEGSRLTVL.